This TCR beta chain is from a study of cytomegalovirus exposure and HLA in healthy donors. V was clipped by 4 bases and J by 2 bases; unmatched bases: 2. This CDR3 contains 16 residues. From germline, CDR1 is MGHRA and CDR2 YSYEKL. 60 Vbeta and 13 Jbeta primers were used in PCR. The method was immunoSEQ multiplex PCR; TCRdb's version includes in-frame clones alone and lacks a portion of them. The repertoire holds 200,000 to 250,000 clones, with around 81% as singletons. The sequenced sample consisted of PBMCs. The rearrangement joins TRBV4-1 to TRBJ2-2; 12 bases align to TRBD2. This sequence was found in a woman aged 60 to 75 in good health and CMV-seropositive. Here the CDR3 reads CASSLGLAGNTGELFF. Written as DNA, the CDR3 is TGCGCCAGCAGCCTCGGACTAGCGGGAAACACCGGGGAGCTGTTTTTT.